These 2 T cell receptor beta chains originate from one sample sequenced in a study of CD8 T cells in Susac syndrome. About 0.5 to 1 ug RNA was reverse transcribed with random hexamers. TCRdb itself ran the immunoSEQ multiplex PCR reads through MiXCR, one entry per CDR3 protein. Of 100,000 to 150,000 distinct CDR3 sequences listed, around 94% are singletons. Sequenced input: CD8+ T cells from PBMCs. These receptors all stem from a human donor with Susac syndrome.

The chain employs TRBV3-1 and TRBJ1-2; 7 bases are a match to TRBD1. Unmatched junction bases numbered 7, after V lost 6 bases and J lost 3 bases. The CDR3 extends over 14 amino acids. Germline CDR1 reads LGHDT; CDR2 reads YNNKEL (reference sequence). CDR3 DNA: TGTGCCAGCAGTCCGGGACAGCCTTACTATGGCTACACCTTC. Protein sequence: CASSPGQPYYGYTF.

The chain links TRBV6-5 to TRBJ1-2, with D unclear. The length of the CDR3 is 14 residues. Germline V gene lookup returns CDR1 MNHEY and CDR2 SVGAGI. Trimming removed 6 bases from V and 7 bases from J, with 18 bases in between. The CDR3 region has the DNA TGTGCCAGCAGGGCGGGGATGATAGAACGTGGCTACACCTTC. It encodes CASRAGMIERGYTF.